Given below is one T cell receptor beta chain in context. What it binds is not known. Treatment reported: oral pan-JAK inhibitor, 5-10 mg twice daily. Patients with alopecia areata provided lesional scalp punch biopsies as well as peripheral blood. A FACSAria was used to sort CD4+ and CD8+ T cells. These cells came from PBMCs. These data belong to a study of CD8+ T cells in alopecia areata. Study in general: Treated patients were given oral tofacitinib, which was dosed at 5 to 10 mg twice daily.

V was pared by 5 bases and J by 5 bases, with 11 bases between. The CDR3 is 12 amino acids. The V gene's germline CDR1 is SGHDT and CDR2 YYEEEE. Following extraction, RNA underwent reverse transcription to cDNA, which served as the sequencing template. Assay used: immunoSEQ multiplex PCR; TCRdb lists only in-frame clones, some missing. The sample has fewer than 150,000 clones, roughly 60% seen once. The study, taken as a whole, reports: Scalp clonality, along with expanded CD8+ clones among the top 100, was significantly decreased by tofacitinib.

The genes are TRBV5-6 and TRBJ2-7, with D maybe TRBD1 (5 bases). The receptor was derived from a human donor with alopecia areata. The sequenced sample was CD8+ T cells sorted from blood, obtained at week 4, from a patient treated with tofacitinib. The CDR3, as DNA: TGTGCCAGCAGTTTAGCAGGGAACGAGCAGTACTTC. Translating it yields CASSLAGNEQYF. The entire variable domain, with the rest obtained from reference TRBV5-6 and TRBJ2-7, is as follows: DAGVTQSPTHLIKTRGQQVTLRCSPKSGHDTVSWYQQALGQGPQFIFQYYEEEERQRGNFPDRFSGHQFPNYSSELNVNALLLGDSALYLCASSLAGNEQYFGPGTRLTVT.